Listed below are T cell receptor beta chains from one sample, sequenced in a study of regulatory T cells in long-lasting Graves disease. Via MiXCR, TCRdb re-called the multiplex PCR reads, giving one row per CDR3 protein. The sample has roughly 520,000 distinct CDR3 sequences, 12% seen once; the top ten hold roughly 9.3%. The data were also submitted as part of a second study, on T cells in Graves' hyperthyroidism and ophthalmopathy.

The specimen comprised peripheral blood mononuclear cells (PBMCs), sampled at new diagnosis, from a patient treated with antithyroid drugs. These TCRs come from a woman between 25 and 40 years old with Graves disease. CDR3s include the opening cysteine and the closing phenylalanine or tryptophan. A D gene is named only where the DNA matches it firmly. Clone size, where shown, is once, few, many, or a class for clones that have expanded.

>TRBJ2-7|.|.|TRBV29-1
CSVGAGWTYEQYF
TGCAGCGTTGGAGCAGGATGGACCTACGAGCAGTACTTC
>TRBJ2-3|.|few|TRBV13
CASTFMGTSQDTQYF
TGTGCCAGCACGTTTATGGGGACTTCTCAAGATACGCAGTATTTT
>TRBJ2-1|.|many|TRBV20-1
CSAPYRSREQFF
TGCAGTGCCCCATACAGGTCGCGTGAGCAGTTCTTC
>TRBJ1-5|.|few|TRBV7-8
CASSLLRFNQPQHF
TGTGCCAGCAGCTTATTGAGGTTCAATCAGCCCCAGCATTTT
>TRBJ2-2|.|.|TRBV19
CASSWAVDYTGELFF
TGTGCCAGCTCGTGGGCCGTTGACTACACCGGGGAGCTGTTTTTT
>TRBJ1-1|.|many|TRBV7-9
CASSLDIRMNTEAFF
TGTGCCAGCAGCTTAGATATAAGGATGAACACTGAAGCTTTCTTT
>TRBJ2-2|.|many|TRBV12-3/TRBV12-4
CASSFVQVPGELFF
TGTGCCAGCAGTTTCGTACAAGTACCCGGGGAGCTGTTTTTT
>TRBJ2-7|.|.|TRBV28
CASSGEEQYF
TGTGCCAGCAGTGGGGAGGAGCAGTACTTC
>TRBJ2-5|.|many|TRBV2
CASRSGAAVTQYF
TGTGCCAGCAGATCGGGGGCCGCGGTGACCCAGTACTTC
>TRBJ2-7|TRBD1|many|TRBV7-3
CASSLGETGVSYEQYF
TGTGCCAGCAGCTTAGGCGAGACAGGGGTCTCCTACGAGCAGTACTTC
>TRBJ1-1|.|.|TRBV18
CASSPGQRVMNTEAFF
TGTGCCAGCTCACCGGGCCAGAGGGTGATGAACACTGAAGCTTTCTTT
>TRBJ1-1|.|.|TRBV28
CASSLGQLNTEVFF
TGTGCCAGCAGCTTAGGCCAGTTGAACACTGAAGTTTTCTTT
>TRBJ2-7|TRBD1|.|TRBV28
CASRQTGYEQYF
TGTGCCAGCAGACAGACAGGGTACGAGCAGTACTTC
>TRBJ2-1|.|many|TRBV9
CASSQRDDNEQFF
TGTGCCAGCAGCCAACGGGACGACAATGAGCAGTTCTTC
>TRBJ2-4|TRBD2|few|TRBV4-3
CASSQDWGLAGSVAKNIQYF
TGCGCCAGCAGCCAAGATTGGGGACTAGCGGGATCCGTAGCCAAAAACATTCAGTACTTC
>TRBJ2-3|TRBD1|many|TRBV6-5
CASSYSIGQGARRADTQYF
TGTGCCAGCAGTTACTCGATAGGGCAGGGGGCGAGGAGGGCAGATACGCAGTATTTT
>TRBJ1-1|.|many|TRBV10-3
CAISEWGVSEAFF
TGTGCCATCAGTGAGTGGGGCGTCTCTGAAGCTTTCTTT
>TRBJ1-1|TRBD1|many|TRBV10-3
CAIRRQGVKTTEAFF
TGTGCCATCAGGCGACAGGGGGTTAAGACCACTGAAGCTTTCTTT
>TRBJ2-2|.|many|TRBV18
CASSPSRNTGELFF
TGTGCCAGCAGCCCTTCGAGGAACACCGGGGAGCTGTTTTTT
>TRBJ1-4|.|.|TRBV19
CASSIETPTGGLFF
TGTGCCAGTAGTATTGAAACCCCCACCGGGGGCCTGTTTTTT
>TRBJ1-2|.|.|TRBV19
CASTVAGEAGYTF
TGTGCCAGTACTGTGGCAGGGGAGGCTGGCTACACCTTC
>TRBJ1-5|TRBD1|.|TRBV2
CASSGTGTGDQPQHF
TGTGCCAGCAGTGGGACCGGGACAGGGGATCAGCCCCAGCATTTT
>TRBJ1-1|.|few|TRBV19
CASSIDSRVLEAFF
TGTGCCAGTAGTATAGATTCACGGGTTTTAGAAGCTTTCTTT
>TRBJ2-7|TRBD2|many|TRBV2
CASSEELADTYEQYF
TGTGCCAGCAGTGAAGAACTAGCGGACACCTACGAGCAGTACTTC
>TRBJ1-1|.|many|TRBV20-1
CSAENPRSSTEAFF
TGCAGTGCCGAAAATCCCAGATCGAGCACTGAAGCTTTCTTT
>TRBJ1-4|.|many|TRBV10-3
CATAAGRDNEKLFF
TGTGCCACCGCTGCGGGACGAGATAATGAAAAACTGTTTTTT
>TRBJ2-1|TRBD1|many|TRBV27
CASSPGQESYNEQFF
TGTGCCAGCAGTCCCGGACAGGAGTCCTACAATGAGCAGTTCTTC
>TRBJ1-4|.|many|TRBV11-3
CASSLRVGPANEKLFF
TGTGCCAGCAGCTTACGTGTGGGGCCAGCTAATGAAAAACTGTTTTTT
>TRBJ2-7|.|many|TRBV6-5
CASSYGTGKSYEQYF
TGTGCCAGCAGTTACGGTACAGGGAAGTCCTACGAGCAGTACTTC
>TRBJ1-2|TRBD1|many|TRBV5-6
CASSLLGQGDYGYTF
TGTGCCAGCAGCCTCCTCGGACAGGGTGACTATGGCTACACCTTC
>TRBJ2-7|TRBD2|many|TRBV18
CASSSSGRNSYEQYF
TGTGCCAGCTCATCAAGCGGGAGGAACTCCTACGAGCAGTACTTC
>TRBJ2-7|.|.|TRBV5-6
CASSLSWGYEQYF
TGTGCCAGCAGCTTGTCGTGGGGCTACGAGCAGTACTTC
>TRBJ1-5|.|many|TRBV24-1
CATSLSGVGNQPQHF
TGTGCCACCAGCCTCTCAGGGGTAGGCAATCAGCCCCAGCATTTT
>TRBJ2-7|.|many|TRBV6-1
CASKWGESSYEQYF
TGTGCCAGCAAGTGGGGGGAGAGCTCCTACGAGCAGTACTTC
>TRBJ1-2|.|many|TRBV12-3/TRBV12-4
CASSSAAGPYGYTF
TGTGCCAGCAGTTCTGCCGCGGGGCCCTATGGCTACACCTTC
>TRBJ1-1|TRBD1|many|TRBV6-2/TRBV6-3
CASSYPGQGRFGTEAFF
TGTGCCAGCAGTTACCCCGGACAGGGAAGGTTTGGCACTGAAGCTTTCTTT
>TRBJ2-1|TRBD1|many|TRBV7-8
CASSLLQGNEQFF
TGTGCCAGCAGCTTATTACAGGGGAATGAGCAGTTCTTC